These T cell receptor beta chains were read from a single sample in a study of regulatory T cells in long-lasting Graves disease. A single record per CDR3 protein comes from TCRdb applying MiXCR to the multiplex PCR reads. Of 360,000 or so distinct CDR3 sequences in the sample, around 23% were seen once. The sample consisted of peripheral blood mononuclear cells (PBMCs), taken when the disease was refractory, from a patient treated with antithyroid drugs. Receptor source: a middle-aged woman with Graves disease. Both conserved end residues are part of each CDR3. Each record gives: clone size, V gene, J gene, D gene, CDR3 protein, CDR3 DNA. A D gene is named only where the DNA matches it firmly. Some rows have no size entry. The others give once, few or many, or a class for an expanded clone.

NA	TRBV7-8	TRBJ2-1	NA	CASSLVGAGIYNEQFF	TGTGCCAGCAGCTTAGTAGGGGCGGGGATCTACAATGAGCAGTTCTTC
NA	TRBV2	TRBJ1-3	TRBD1	CASRADRGTGNTIYF	TGTGCCAGCAGGGCCGACAGGGGCACTGGAAACACCATATATTTT
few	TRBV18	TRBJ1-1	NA	CASSPGANTEAFF	TGTGCCAGCTCCCCAGGGGCGAACACTGAAGCTTTCTTT
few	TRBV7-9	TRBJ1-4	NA	CASSKGWGNEKLFF	TGTGCCAGCAGCAAGGGGTGGGGTAATGAAAAACTGTTTTTT
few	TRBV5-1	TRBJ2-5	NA	CASSYGIGETQYF	TGCGCCAGCAGCTACGGGATAGGGGAGACCCAGTACTTC
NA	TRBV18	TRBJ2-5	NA	CASSPPWGQETQYF	TGTGCCAGCTCACCTCCCTGGGGGCAAGAGACCCAGTACTTC
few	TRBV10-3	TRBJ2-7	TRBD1	CACRPQGAYEQYF	TGTGCCTGCAGACCGCAGGGGGCGTACGAGCAGTACTTC
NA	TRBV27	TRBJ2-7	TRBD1	CASSFGTGLEQYF	TGTGCCAGCAGTTTCGGGACAGGGCTCGAGCAGTACTTC
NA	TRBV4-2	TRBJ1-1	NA	CASSREGFTQPKNTEAFF	TGTGCCAGCAGCCGCGAGGGCTTTACTCAGCCTAAGAACACTGAAGCTTTCTTT
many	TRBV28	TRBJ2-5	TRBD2	CASTEWGGWETQYF	TGTGCCAGCACCGAATGGGGAGGGTGGGAGACCCAGTACTTC
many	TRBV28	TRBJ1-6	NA	CASSFRNSPLHF	TGTGCCAGCAGTTTCCGTAATTCACCCCTCCACTTT
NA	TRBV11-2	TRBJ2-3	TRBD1	CASSLWEGQGKYF	TGTGCCAGCAGCTTATGGGAAGGACAGGGGAAGTATTTT
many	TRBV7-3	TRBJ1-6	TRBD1	CASSLNRGTSPLHF	TGTGCCAGCAGCTTAAACAGGGGAACCTCACCCCTCCACTTT
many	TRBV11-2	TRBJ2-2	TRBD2	CASSRTSGSAGELFF	TGTGCCAGCAGCCGGACTAGCGGGAGCGCCGGGGAGCTGTTTTTT
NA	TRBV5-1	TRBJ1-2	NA	CASSLAGADYGHTF	TGCGCCAGCAGCTTGGCGGGGGCTGACTATGGCCACACCTTC
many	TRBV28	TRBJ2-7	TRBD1	CASSSGQAYSYEQYF	TGTGCCAGCAGTTCAGGACAGGCATACTCCTACGAGCAGTACTTC
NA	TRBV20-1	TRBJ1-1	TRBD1	CSARTLGQVTEAFF	TGCAGTGCTAGAACTTTGGGACAGGTCACTGAAGCTTTCTTT
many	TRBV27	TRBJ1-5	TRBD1	CASSSRTGSQPQHF	TGTGCCAGCAGTTCCAGGACAGGGAGTCAGCCCCAGCATTTT
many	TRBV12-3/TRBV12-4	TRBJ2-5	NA	CASTRRAGMEETQYF	TGTGCCAGCACCCGTAGGGCAGGGATGGAGGAGACCCAGTACTTC
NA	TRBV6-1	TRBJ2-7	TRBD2	CASSPSSGRAQYEQYF	TGTGCCAGCAGTCCCTCTAGCGGGAGGGCCCAGTACGAGCAGTACTTC
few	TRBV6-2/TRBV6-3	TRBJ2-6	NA	CASSWSGAGANVLTF	TGTGCCAGCAGTTGGTCGGGGGCTGGGGCCAACGTCCTGACTTTC
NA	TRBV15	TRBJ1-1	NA	CATSRRGGVNTEAFF	TGTGCCACCAGCAGAAGAGGAGGGGTGAACACTGAAGCTTTCTTT
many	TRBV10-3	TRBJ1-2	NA	CAIRANPVTGYTF	TGTGCCATCAGGGCGAACCCGGTGACGGGCTACACCTTC
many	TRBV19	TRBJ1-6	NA	CASTRYGAVNSPLHF	TGTGCCAGTACCCGCTACGGGGCCGTTAATTCACCCCTCCACTTT
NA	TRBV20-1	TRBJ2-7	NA	CSARTGPWTYEQYF	TGCAGTGCTAGAACCGGGCCATGGACCTACGAGCAGTACTTC
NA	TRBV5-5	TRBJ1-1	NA	CASSLRGTDTEAFF	TGTGCCAGCAGCTTGCGGGGGACGGACACTGAAGCTTTCTTT
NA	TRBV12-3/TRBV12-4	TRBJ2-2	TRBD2	CASSPPRGRAYNTGELFF	TGTGCCAGCAGTCCGCCTCGCGGGAGGGCTTATAACACCGGGGAGCTGTTTTTT
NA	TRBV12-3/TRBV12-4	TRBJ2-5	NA	CASSPDEETQYF	TGTGCCAGCAGCCCGGACGAAGAGACCCAGTACTTC
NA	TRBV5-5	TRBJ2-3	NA	CASSLLSQDTDTQYF	TGTGCCAGCAGCTTGCTATCCCAGGACACAGATACGCAGTATTTT
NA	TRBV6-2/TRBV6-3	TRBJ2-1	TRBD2	CASSYVASGRADEQFF	TGTGCCAGCAGTTACGTCGCTAGCGGGAGGGCCGATGAGCAGTTCTTC
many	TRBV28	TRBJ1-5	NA	CASSLRAENQPQHF	TGTGCCAGCAGTTTAAGGGCGGAAAATCAGCCCCAGCATTTT
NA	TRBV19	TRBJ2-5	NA	CASRKKGETQYF	TGTGCCAGTAGAAAGAAGGGCGAGACCCAGTACTTC
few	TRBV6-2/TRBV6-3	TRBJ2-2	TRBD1	CASSYPWTGSFWYTGELFF	TGTGCCAGCAGTTACCCTTGGACAGGCTCGTTCTGGTACACCGGGGAGCTGTTTTTT
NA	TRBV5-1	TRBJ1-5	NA	CASRINRNQPQHF	TGCGCCAGCAGGATAAACAGGAATCAGCCCCAGCATTTT